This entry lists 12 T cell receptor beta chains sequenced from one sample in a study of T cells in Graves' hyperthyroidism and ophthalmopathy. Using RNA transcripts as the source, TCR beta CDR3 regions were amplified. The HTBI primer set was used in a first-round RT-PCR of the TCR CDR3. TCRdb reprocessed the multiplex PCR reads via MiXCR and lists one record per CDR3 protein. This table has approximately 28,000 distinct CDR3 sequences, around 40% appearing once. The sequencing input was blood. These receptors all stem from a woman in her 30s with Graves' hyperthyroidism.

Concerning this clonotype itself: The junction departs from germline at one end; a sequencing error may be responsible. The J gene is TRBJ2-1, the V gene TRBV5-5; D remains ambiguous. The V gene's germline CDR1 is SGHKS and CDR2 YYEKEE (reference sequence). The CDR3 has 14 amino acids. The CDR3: CASSLGWGYNQQFF. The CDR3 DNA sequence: TGTGCCAGCAGCTTGGGATGGGGATACAATCAGCAGTTCTTC.

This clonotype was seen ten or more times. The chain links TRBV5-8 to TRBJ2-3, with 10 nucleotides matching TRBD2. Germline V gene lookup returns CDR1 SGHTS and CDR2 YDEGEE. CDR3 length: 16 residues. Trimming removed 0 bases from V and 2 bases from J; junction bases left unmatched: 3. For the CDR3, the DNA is TGTGCCAGCAGCTTGGCCGGGACTAGCGCCACAGATACGCAGTATTTT. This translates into CASSLAGTSATDTQYF. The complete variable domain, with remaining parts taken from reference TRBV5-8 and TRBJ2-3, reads EAGVTQSPTHLIKTRGQQATLRCSPISGHTSVYWYQQALGLGLQFLLWYDEGEERNRGNFPPRFSGRQFPNYSSELNVNALELEDSALYLCASSLAGTSATDTQYFGPGTRLTVL.

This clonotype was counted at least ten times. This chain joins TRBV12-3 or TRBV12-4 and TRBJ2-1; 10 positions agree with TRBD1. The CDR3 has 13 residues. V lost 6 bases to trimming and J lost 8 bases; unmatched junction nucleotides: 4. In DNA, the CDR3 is TGTGCCAGCAGCCAGGGGACAGGGGATGAGCAGTTCTTC. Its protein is CASSQGTGDEQFF.

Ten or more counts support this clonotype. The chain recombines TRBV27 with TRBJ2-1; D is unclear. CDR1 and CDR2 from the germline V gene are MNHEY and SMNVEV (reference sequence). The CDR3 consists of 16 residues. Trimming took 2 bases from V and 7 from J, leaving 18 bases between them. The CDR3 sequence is CASSLGYGQSANEQFF. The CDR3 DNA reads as TGTGCCAGCAGTTTAGGATACGGGCAGTCGGCAAATGAGCAGTTCTTC.

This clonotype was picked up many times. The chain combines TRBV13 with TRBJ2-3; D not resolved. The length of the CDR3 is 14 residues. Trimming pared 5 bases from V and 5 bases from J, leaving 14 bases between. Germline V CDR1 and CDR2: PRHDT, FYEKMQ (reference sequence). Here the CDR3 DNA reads TGTGCCAGCAGCCGTAACCATCCCGGAGATACGCAGTATTTT. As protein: CASSRNHPGDTQYF.

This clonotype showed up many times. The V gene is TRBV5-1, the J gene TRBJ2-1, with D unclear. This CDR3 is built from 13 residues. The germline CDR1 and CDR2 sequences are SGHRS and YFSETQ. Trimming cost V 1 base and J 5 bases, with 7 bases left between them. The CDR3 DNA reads TGCGCCAGCAGCTTGCCAGAGAACAATGAGCAGTTCTTC. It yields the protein CASSLPENNEQFF. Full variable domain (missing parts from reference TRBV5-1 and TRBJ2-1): KAGVTQTPRYLIKTRGQQVTLSCSPISGHRSVSWYQQTPGQGLQFLFEYFSETQRNKGNFPGRFSGRQFSNSRSEMNVSTLELGDSALYLCASSLPENNEQFFGPGTRLTVL.

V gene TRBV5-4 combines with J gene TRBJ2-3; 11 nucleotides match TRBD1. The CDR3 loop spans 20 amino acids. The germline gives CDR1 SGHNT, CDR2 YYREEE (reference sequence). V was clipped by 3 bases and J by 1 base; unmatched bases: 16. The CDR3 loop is CASSSLRTGGLILRTDTQYF. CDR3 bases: TGTGCCAGCAGCTCCCTCCGGACAGGGGGCTTGATACTACGCACAGATACGCAGTATTTT.

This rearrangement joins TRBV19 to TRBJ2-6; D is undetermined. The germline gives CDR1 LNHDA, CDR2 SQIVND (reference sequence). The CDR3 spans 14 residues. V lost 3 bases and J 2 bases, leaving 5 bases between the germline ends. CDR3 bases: TGTGCCAGTAGTATTACGGCTGGGGCCAACGTCCTGACTTTC. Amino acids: CASSITAGANVLTF.

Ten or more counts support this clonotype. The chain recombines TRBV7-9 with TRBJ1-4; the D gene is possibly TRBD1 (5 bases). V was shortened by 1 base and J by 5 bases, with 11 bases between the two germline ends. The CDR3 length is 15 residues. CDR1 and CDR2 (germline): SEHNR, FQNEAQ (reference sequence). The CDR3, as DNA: TGTGCCAGCAGCTTAGATGGCGGGGGGAATGAAAAACTGTTTTTT. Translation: CASSLDGGGNEKLFF.

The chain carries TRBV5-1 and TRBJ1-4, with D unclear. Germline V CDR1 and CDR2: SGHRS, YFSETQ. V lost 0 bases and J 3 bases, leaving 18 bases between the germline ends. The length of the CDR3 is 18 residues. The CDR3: CASSLAFRTSAANEKLFF. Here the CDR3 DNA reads TGCGCCAGCAGCTTGGCTTTCCGGACTTCAGCAGCTAATGAAAAACTGTTTTTT.

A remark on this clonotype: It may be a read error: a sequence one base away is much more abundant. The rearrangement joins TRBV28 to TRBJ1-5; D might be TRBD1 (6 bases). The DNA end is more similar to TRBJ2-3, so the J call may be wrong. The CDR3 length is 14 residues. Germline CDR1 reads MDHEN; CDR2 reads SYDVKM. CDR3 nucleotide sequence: TGTGCCAGCACCCCCTCGGACAGACTTATGCCCCAGTATTTT. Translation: CASTPSDRLMPQYF.

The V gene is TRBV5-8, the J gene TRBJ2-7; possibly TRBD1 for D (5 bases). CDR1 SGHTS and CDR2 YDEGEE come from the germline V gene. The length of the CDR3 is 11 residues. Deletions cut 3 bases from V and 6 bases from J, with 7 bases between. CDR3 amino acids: CASSSGIEQYF. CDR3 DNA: TGTGCCAGCAGCTCAGGGATCGAGCAGTACTTC.